Included here is one T cell receptor beta chain sequence, with context. Its antigen is still unknown. This record comes from a study of cytomegalovirus exposure and HLA in healthy donors. Findings and caveats of the study: It was likely that a cluster of highly shared sequence variants was a sequencing artifact.

This PCR relied on a set of 60 Vbeta primers and 13 Jbeta primers. Measured with immunoSEQ multiplex PCR; TCRdb has only the in-frame clones, and not every one. The profile shows 140,000 or so clones, approximately 65% of them singletons. The CDR3 is made up of 15 amino acids. After removal of 6 bases from V and 5 bases from J, the junction contained 10 bases not matched to a gene. Germline CDR1 MNHNS, CDR2 SASEGT. What was sequenced was PBMCs. The receptor was derived from a woman aged 55-69 years in good health and CMV-seronegative. V gene TRBV6-1 combines with J gene TRBJ2-3; 8 nucleotides agree with TRBD2. CDR3 sequence reads: CASRESGRSGDTQYF. In DNA form, the CDR3 reads TGTGCCAGCAGAGAGAGCGGGAGAAGTGGAGATACGCAGTATTTT.